This TCR beta chain emerged from a study of monozygotic twins with inflammatory bowel disease. The study's findings and limits: Healthy co-twins showed greater TCRbeta diversity (inverse Simpson) than IBD patients.

On this clonotype: Its matching antigen is unknown.

Through template switching, UMIs that included a 6-nucleotide sample barcode were added. TCRdb reprocessed the 5' RACE reads; each CDR3 protein has one entry and no DNA is given. The table for this sample gives 88,000 or so distinct CDR3 sequences. The receptor was isolated from a human donor with ulcerative colitis or Crohn's disease, or a healthy co-twin of an affected twin (not recorded which). The sample taken for sequencing was blood.

The CDR3 protein is CASSSVLEETQYF. The chain couples TRBV4-1 to TRBJ2-5. The CDR3 spans 13 residues. Germline CDR1 is MGHRA and CDR2 is YSYEKL.